The source of this T cell receptor (beta chain) is a study of T cell responses to AZD1222 COVID-19 vaccine. Study results and caveats: The reported proportion of spike-specific TCRs targeting unmutated variant regions was nearly half.

Remarks on this clone: Its antigen is still unknown.

The CDR3 contains 15 residues. Germline CDR1 reads MGHRA; CDR2 reads YSYEKL. With 0 bases clipped from V and 6 bases from J, the junction kept 4 bases outside the gene matches. The data were produced by immunoSEQ multiplex PCR, yet TCRdb's version contains in-frame clones alone and is incomplete. The data show approximately 150,000 clones, with 92% seen just once and 4.4% held by the top ten. This chain links TRBV4-1 with TRBJ2-1, with 8 nucleotides matching TRBD2. This receptor was identified in an adult in good health. The starting material was peripheral blood, obtained on day 0 of MenACWY control vaccination. The CDR3 DNA follows: TGCGCCAGCAGCCAAGATCAGCGGGAGCGCAATGAGCAGTTCTTC. The encoded protein is CASSQDQRERNEQFF.